This T cell receptor (beta chain) was recorded in a study of blood T cells in healthy people across ages (dated by TCRdb to 2015 to 2017). General notes on the study: In model experiments, template switching captured roughly one uniquely barcoded TCR beta cDNA molecule for every two T cells. Age-related changes in TCR beta repertoire diversity were measured in the study by deep sequencing normalized with unique cDNA molecular identifiers. The donors were divided into four age groups: young (average approximately 17 years), middle-aged (approximately 41), aged (about 60) and long-lived (about 84). To avoid experimental bias, donors of different ages were spread randomly across the sequencing lanes. The study analyzed two additional independent replicas of 1 million unique cDNA reads from the same blood draw for two donors, one aged 18 to 30 and one aged 80 or older.

This clonotype showed up many times. The target of this receptor is not known. No base qualities exist here, and no much larger clone lies one base off it. Library creation used 5' RACE. TCRdb records Illumina HiSeq 2500 as the sequencer. A second about 7 to 11 cycle PCR used a sample-barcoded 5' primer and a J-beta primer mix. Each TCR beta cDNA molecule received a unique molecular identifier from a template-switch 5' adaptor carrying 12 random nucleotides. Each sample yielded at least 3 million CDR3-containing paired-end reads. First-strand cDNA was synthesized from all RNA with the Mint cDNA synthesis kit, primed by a TRBC-specific oligonucleotide. After uracil-DNA glycosylase treatment, a first 18-cycle PCR used universal primers M1SS and BC2_uni_R on all cDNA. In the authors' own workflow: For normalization, 1 million high-quality reads were randomly selected from each sample, with every read carrying a distinct molecular identifier. Reads sharing molecular identifiers were discarded rather than binned into consensus sequences. MiTCR, with a Q25 quality threshold and the strictest error-elimination algorithm, was used for CDR3 identification, clonotype clustering and error correction. A nonparametric unseen species model with Euler transformation was used to estimate lower-bound total TCR beta diversity. TCRdb reprocessed the public reads (quality trimming at Q25 with fastp, clone calling with MiXCR) and kept in-frame beta chains. Each entry merges the rows of one CDR3 protein and shows their most common DNA and genes. Here the V and J calls rest on TCRdb's processing, not on the authors' analysis. The sample table records 1.5 million to 2 million distinct CDR3 sequences; roughly 27% of these occur just once. The ten largest clones capture roughly 8% of the sample.

The roughly 37 donors, aged roughly 6 to 100 years, were systemically healthy Caucasian individuals from Russia. Each donor gave ten milliliters of peripheral blood, drawn into EDTA-treated Vacutainer tubes. Ficoll-Paque density-gradient centrifugation was used to isolate PBMCs, with at least 6 million obtained per sample. Total RNA was extracted from PBMCs with Trizol reagent, with at least 5.5 micrograms obtained per sample. For every donor, an aliquot of PBMCs went through flow cytometry to measure the percentages of naive CD45RAhigh/CD27high T cells. CDR1 and CDR2 are drawn from the germline V gene (reference sequence): DFQATT, SNEGSKA. The CDR3 holds 15 amino acids from the cysteine to the phenylalanine. The CDR3 DNA has 45 bases and is translated from base 1. V is pruned by 3 bases and J by 7 bases, leaving 8 bases of the junction without a gene match. General findings and caveats noted by the study authors: Compared with the aged group, more naive CD4+ T cells, fewer expanded clones and increased TCR diversity were shown by the long-lived group, suggesting age selection. Estimates of total diversity from one million sequenced T cells were regarded as lower bounds and underestimates. Donor CMV infection status was unknown, potentially confounding age-related changes in expanded clonotypes. As age increased, observed TCR beta diversity per million T cells dropped in a roughly linear way, and a significant reduction was already evident by age about 40. Conclusive comparison of naive and antigen-experienced compartments was prevented by the profiling of bulk unsorted PBMCs. A strong correlation was found between observed TCR beta diversity and the percentage of naive T cells measured by flow cytometry.

The clonotype was recovered from a woman under 40 in good health. This chain joins TRBV20-1 to TRBJ2-1, with 11 bases aligning to TRBD2. What was sequenced was blood. The sequenced DNA is TGCAGTGCTAGTCCGGGACTAGCGGCGGTAAATGAGCAGTTCTTC. Its protein product is CSASPGLAAVNEQFF.